Many counts were recorded for the clone carrying this TCR beta chain. Patients were excluded for uncontrolled infection, other autoimmune disease, pregnancy or lactation. Each diagnosis drew on symptoms, thyroxine, TRAb, thyroid ultrasound and orbital computed tomography findings. About 9.4 ml fresh peripheral blood yielded the PBMCs. The data stem from a study of T cells in Graves' hyperthyroidism and ophthalmopathy. Study information: At the time of initial diagnosis and before any treatment, peripheral blood was collected.

RNA transcripts yielded amplified TCR beta CDR3 regions. Using the HTBI primer set, a first-round RT-PCR was run on the TCR CDR3. MiXCR, applied by TCRdb to the multiplex PCR reads, yields one record per CDR3 protein. The sample consists of roughly 550,000 distinct CDR3 sequences, roughly 15% of them appearing once. This receptor was obtained from a woman aged 25-40 years with Graves' ophthalmopathy. Sequencing was carried out using blood.

The CDR3 DNA sequence: TGTGCCAGCAGCGATGGGAGGTTTAGCAATCAGCCCCAGCATTTT. Protein: CASSDGRFSNQPQHF. V and J are TRBV4-2 and TRBJ1-5; D call uncertain. V lost 5 bases and J lost 0, with 11 bases in between. There are 15 residues in the CDR3. Germline V lookup: CDR1 LGHNA, CDR2 YNFKEQ.